The clone carrying this T cell receptor beta chain has only a few counts. CDR3 length equals 14 residues. CDR1 and CDR2 (germline): MDHEN, SYDVKM. With V trimmed by 10 bases and J by 7 bases, 11 bases remained unmatched. This sample was included in a study of blood T cell repertoires in COVID-19. In the original workflow: It was from reference gene primer amplification that nucleated cell counts were estimated. The protocol was immunoSEQ multiplex PCR, while the TCRdb copy is restricted to in-frame clones and leaves out a portion. That table gives V, J and clone size, and the DNA gave D and trimming. The sample includes 87,000 or so clones, approximately 80% of them seen just once.

The V call is TRBV28, the J call TRBJ1-5; 9 nucleotides align to TRBD1. The TCR originated in a woman aged 70 to 79 with acute or convalescent COVID-19. Sequenced material: peripheral blood. CDR3 sequence: CAITGTGIRQPQHF. CDR3 in DNA: TGTGCCATAACGGGGACAGGGATAAGGCAGCCCCAGCATTTT. Looking up the rest from reference TRBV28 and TRBJ1-5 gives the full variable domain: DVKVTQSSRYLVKRTGEKVFLECVQDMDHENMFWYRQDPGLGLRLIYFSYDVKMKEKGDIPEGYSVSREKKERFSLILESASTNQTSMYLCAITGTGIRQPQHFGDGTRLSIL.